This TCR beta chain was captured in a study of T cell responses to AZD1222 COVID-19 vaccine. Study at large: Second doses at about 4 or about 12 weeks were pooled. Overall study results and limits: Researchers took repertoire samples only after the peak T cell response had come. Following two doses of AZD1222, Spike-specific TCR breadth and depth rose.

CDR1 is KGHDR and CDR2 is SFDVKD in the germline V gene. Trimming left V 3 bases short and J 8 bases short, with 12 bases between. The length of the CDR3 is 14 residues. Notes on this clone: Antigen unknown.

Clones were sequenced by immunoSEQ multiplex PCR, and TCRdb holds only the in-frame ones, with some missing. The top ten clones hold 3% to 4.5% of a sample with 110,000 to 150,000 clones, about 86% of them seen once. The chain carries TRBV24-1 and TRBJ1-4; no clear D. This sequence originates from an adult in good health. The sample was peripheral blood, taken on day 0 of AZD1222 vaccination. The CDR3 bases are TGTGCCACCAGTGATCCCCTTGGAGGGGAAAAACTGTTTTTT. Amino acid sequence: CATSDPLGGEKLFF.